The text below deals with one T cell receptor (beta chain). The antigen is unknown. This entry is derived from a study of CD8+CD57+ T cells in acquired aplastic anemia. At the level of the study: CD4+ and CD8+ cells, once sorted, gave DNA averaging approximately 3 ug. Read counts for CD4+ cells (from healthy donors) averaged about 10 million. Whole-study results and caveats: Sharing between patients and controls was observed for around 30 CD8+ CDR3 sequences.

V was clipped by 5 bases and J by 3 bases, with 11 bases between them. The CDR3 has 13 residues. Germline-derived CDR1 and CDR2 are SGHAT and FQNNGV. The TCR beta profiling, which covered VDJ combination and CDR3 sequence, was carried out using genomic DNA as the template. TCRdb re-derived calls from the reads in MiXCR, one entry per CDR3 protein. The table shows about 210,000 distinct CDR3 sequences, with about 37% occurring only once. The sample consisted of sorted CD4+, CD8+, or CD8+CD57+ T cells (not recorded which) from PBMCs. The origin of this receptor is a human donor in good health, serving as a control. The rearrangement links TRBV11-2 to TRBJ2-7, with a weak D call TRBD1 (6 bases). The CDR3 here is CASSVGRGYEQYF. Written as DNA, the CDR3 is TGTGCCAGCAGCGTGGGCAGGGGCTACGAGCAGTACTTC. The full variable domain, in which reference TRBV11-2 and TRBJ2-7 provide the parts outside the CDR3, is EAGVAQSPRYKIIEKRQSVAFWCNPISGHATLYWYQQILGQGPKLLIQFQNNGVVDDSQLPKDRFSAERLKGVDSTLKIQPAKLEDSAVYLCASSVGRGYEQYFGPGTRLTVT.